Listed below are T cell receptor beta chains from one sample, sequenced in a study of cytomegalovirus exposure and HLA in healthy donors. Repertoires were generated with immunoSEQ multiplex PCR, while TCRdb's copy carries only in-frame clones and drops some. The sample shows 150,000 or so clones, about 88% of them seen only once. The specimen was PBMCs. The receptors derive from a man aged 18 to 29 in good health and CMV-seropositive. Each CDR3 is given with its conserved first and last residue.

CDR3 protein | J gene | V gene | CDR3 length
CAISRTVQETQYF | TRBJ2-5 | TRBV10-3 | 13
CASSQGNAGTSYEQYF | TRBJ2-7 | TRBV4-2 | 16
CASPRPQTGTELYEQYF | TRBJ2-7 | TRBV23-1 | 17
CASSLAVGALGTDTQYF | TRBJ2-3 | TRBV5-1 | 17
CASSLSRSDPLGNQPQHF | TRBJ1-5 | TRBV5-6 | 18
CASSAGGRGTEAFF | TRBJ1-1 | TRBV9 | 14
CASSLTTDQPQHF | TRBJ1-5 | TRBV5-1 | 13
CASSLLQGNNSPLHF | TRBJ1-6 | TRBV5-6 | 15
CASSRGGGPTYEQYF | TRBJ2-7 | TRBV6-5 | 15
CASSQEGGGGNIEQFF | TRBJ2-1 | TRBV4-3 | 16
CASSKALEGGTPLRYEQYF | TRBJ2-7 | TRBV21-1 | 19